The present T cell receptor beta chain was sequenced within a study of blood T cell repertoires in COVID-19. Background on the study: There were acute and convalescent COVID-19 samples, and they came from the United States, Italy and Spain.

Residents of 24 US areas, aged about 18 to 100 years, made up the participants. Assignments of participants to cohorts depended upon their own reported clinical history. The CDR3 is made up of 14 amino acids. V lost 5 bases and J lost 7; bases outside the gene matches: 8. Germline CDR1 is SGHNT and CDR2 is YYREEE (reference sequence). Original analysis: Estimation of nucleated cell counts relied on the amplification of reference gene primers. Profiling relied on immunoSEQ multiplex PCR, and the TCRdb table lists in-frame clones only, not all of them. V and J calls and clone size are given by that table; D and trimming were obtained from the DNA. The sample holds some 250,000 clones, approximately 83% seen once.

The source is a woman aged 45-65 years who had recovered from COVID-19. J is TRBJ1-2 and V is TRBV5-4; 10 bases map to TRBD1. The sequencing sample was made of PBMCs or T cells enriched from blood (not recorded which). The CDR3 region has the DNA TGTGCCAGCAGTCCCGGACAGGGGGTAACTGGCTACACCTTC. Amino acids: CASSPGQGVTGYTF. Looking up the rest from reference TRBV5-4 and TRBJ1-2 gives the full variable domain: ETGVTQSPTHLIKTRGQQVTLRCSSQSGHNTVSWYQQALGQGPQFIFQYYREEENGRGNFPPRFSGLQFPNYSSELNVNALELDDSALYLCASSPGQGVTGYTFGSGTRLTVV.